What follows is one TCR beta chain and its context. This CDR3 contains 15 residues. The germline V gene has CDR1 MNHNS and CDR2 SASEGT. The ends lost 6 bases at V and 6 bases at J; junction bases unmatched: 13. These data come from a study of identical twins. TCRdb reprocessed the 5' RACE reads via MiXCR and lists one record per CDR3 protein. This table holds a few hundred thousand distinct CDR3 sequences, roughly 13% found once. The sample was also reused in another study, on yellow fever vaccine responses in identical twins.

The genes are TRBV6-1 and TRBJ2-7; 8 bases are shared with TRBD2. The TCR was taken from a woman younger than 30 in good health. The sample taken for sequencing was CD4+ T cells sorted from blood. The CDR3 nucleotides read TGTGCCAGCAGCCTGAGACTAGCGCCCTTAAGCGAGCAGTACTTC. It is translated as CASSLRLAPLSEQYF.